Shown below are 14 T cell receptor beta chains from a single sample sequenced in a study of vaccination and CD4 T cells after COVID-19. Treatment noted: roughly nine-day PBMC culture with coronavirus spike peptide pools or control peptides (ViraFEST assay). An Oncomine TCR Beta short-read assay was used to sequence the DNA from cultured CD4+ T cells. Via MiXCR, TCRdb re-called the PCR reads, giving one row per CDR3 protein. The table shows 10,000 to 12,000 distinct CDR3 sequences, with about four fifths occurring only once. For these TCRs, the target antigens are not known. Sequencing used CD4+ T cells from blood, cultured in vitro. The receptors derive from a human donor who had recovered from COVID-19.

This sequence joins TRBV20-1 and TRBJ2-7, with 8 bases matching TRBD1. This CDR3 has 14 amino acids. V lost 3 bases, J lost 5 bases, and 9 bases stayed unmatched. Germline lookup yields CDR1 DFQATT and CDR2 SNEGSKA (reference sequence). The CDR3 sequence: CSARATGEGHEQYF. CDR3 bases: TGCAGTGCTAGGGCGACAGGGGAAGGCCACGAGCAGTACTTC.

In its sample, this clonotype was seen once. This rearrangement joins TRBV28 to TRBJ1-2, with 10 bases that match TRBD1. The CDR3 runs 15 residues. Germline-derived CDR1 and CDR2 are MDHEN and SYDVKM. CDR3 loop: CALGGQGTKSYGYTF. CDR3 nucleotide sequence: TGTGCTCTGGGGGGACAGGGGACAAAGAGCTATGGCTACACCTTC.

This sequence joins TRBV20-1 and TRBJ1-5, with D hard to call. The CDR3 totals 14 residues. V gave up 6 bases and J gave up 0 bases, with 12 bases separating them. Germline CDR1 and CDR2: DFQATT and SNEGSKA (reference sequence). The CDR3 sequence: CSARTELSNQPQHF. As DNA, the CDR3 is TGCAGTGCCCGGACGGAACTTAGCAATCAGCCCCAGCATTTT.

In nucleotides, the CDR3 is TGTGCCAGCAGTTCAAGCTCCTACAATGAGCAGTTCTTC. This encodes CASSSSSYNEQFF. The chain links TRBV2 to TRBJ2-1; D is undetermined. Per the germline V gene, CDR1 is SNHLY and CDR2 is FYNNEI. There are 13 residues in the CDR3. The V gene lost 5 bases and the J gene lost 0 bases, with 5 bases spanning the gap.

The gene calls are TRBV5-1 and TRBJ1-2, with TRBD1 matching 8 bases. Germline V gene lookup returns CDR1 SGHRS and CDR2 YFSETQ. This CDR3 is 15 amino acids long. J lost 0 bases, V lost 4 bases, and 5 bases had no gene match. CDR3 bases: TGCGCCAGCAGCCGAGACAGGGGAGCTAACTATGGCTACACCTTC. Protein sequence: CASSRDRGANYGYTF.

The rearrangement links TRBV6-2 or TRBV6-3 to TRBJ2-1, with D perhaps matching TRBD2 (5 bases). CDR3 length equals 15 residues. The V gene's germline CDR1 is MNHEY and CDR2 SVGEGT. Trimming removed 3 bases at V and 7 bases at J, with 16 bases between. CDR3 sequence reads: CASSYRVIGGNEQFF. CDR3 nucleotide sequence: TGTGCCAGCAGTTATCGTGTGATAGGAGGAAATGAGCAGTTCTTC.

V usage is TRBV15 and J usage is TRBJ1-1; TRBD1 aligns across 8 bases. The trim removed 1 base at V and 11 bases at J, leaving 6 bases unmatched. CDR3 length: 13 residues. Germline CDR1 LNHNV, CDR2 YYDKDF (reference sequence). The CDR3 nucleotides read TGTGCCACCAGCAGAGGAGGTCAGGGGGCGGCTTTCTTT. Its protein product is CATSRGGQGAAFF.

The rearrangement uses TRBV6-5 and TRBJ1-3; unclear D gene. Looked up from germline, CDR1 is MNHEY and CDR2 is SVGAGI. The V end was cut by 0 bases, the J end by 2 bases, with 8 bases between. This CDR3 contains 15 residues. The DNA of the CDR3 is TGTGCCAGCAGTTACTCGGGGAGGGCTGGAAACACCATATATTTT. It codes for CASSYSGRAGNTIYF.

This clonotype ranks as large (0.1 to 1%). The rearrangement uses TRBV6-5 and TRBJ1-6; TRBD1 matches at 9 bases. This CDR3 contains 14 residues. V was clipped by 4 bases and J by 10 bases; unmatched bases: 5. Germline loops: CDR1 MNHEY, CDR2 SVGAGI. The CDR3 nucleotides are TGTGCCAGCAGTTTCGACAGGGGGAGGTCACCCCTCCACTTT. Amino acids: CASSFDRGRSPLHF.

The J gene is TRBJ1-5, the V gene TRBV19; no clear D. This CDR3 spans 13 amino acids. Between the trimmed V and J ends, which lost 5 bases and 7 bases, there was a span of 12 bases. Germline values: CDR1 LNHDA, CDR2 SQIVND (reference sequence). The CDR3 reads CASSSRVLQPQHF. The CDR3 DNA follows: TGTGCCAGTAGTTCGAGGGTACTCCAGCCCCAGCATTTT. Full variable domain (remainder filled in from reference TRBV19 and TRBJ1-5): DGGITQSPKYLFRKEGQNVTLSCEQNLNHDAMYWYRQDPGQGLRLIYYSQIVNDFQKGDIAEGYSVSREKKESFPLTVTSAQKNPTAFYLCASSSRVLQPQHFGDGTRLSIL.

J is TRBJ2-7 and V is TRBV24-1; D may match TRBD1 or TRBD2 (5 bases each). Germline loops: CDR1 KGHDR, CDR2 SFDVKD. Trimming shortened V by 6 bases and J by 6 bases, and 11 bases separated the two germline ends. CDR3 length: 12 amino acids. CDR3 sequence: CATSSGAFEQYF. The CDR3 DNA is TGTGCCACCAGTTCCGGGGCGTTCGAGCAGTACTTC.

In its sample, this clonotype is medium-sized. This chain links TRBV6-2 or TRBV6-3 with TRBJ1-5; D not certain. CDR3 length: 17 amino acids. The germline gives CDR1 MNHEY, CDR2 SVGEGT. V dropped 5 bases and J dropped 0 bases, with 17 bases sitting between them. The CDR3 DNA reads TGTGCCAGCAGTCGGGGTTTCGGCCTCTATAGCAATCAGCCCCAGCATTTT. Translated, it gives CASSRGFGLYSNQPQHF.

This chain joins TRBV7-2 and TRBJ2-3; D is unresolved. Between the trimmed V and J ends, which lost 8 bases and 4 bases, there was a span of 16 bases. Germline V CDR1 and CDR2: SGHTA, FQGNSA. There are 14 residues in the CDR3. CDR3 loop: CASLPLGRADTQYF. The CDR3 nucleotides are TGTGCCAGCCTCCCTTTGGGTAGGGCAGATACGCAGTATTTT.

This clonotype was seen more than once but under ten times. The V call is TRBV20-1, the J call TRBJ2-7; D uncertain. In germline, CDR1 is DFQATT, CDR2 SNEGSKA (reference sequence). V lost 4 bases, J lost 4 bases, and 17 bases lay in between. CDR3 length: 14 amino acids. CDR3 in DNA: TGCAGTGCTATATCCCCAGGAGCAATTTACGAGCAGTACTTC. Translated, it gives CSAISPGAIYEQYF.